This TCR beta chain is drawn from a study of identical twins. V was shortened by 3 bases and J by 1 base, with 12 bases between the two germline ends. The germline CDR1 and CDR2 sequences are DFQATT and SNEGSKA (reference sequence). This CDR3 has 14 amino acids. One entry per CDR3 protein, called by TCRdb with MiXCR from the 5' RACE reads. This sample carries around 530,000 distinct CDR3 sequences, 12% to 15% of them seen once, and the ten largest clones take roughly 0.44%. Separately, the same data were catalogued under a study of yellow fever vaccine responses in identical twins.

The chain joins TRBV20-1 to TRBJ1-1; D uncertain. The sequence derives from a woman aged 18-29 years in good health. Sequencing used CD4+ T cells sorted from blood. CDR3 in amino acids: CSARTPGTNTEAFF. The CDR3 DNA reads as TGCAGTGCTAGGACCCCCGGTACGAACACTGAAGCTTTCTTT.